This TCR beta chain originates from a study of T cell changes during pregnancy in multiple sclerosis (dated by TCRdb to about 2019). Context from the whole study: The study looked at changes in the T cell repertoire across pregnancy in women with multiple sclerosis.

Details on this clone: There is no known antigen for this receptor. Base qualities are not at hand, and no much larger clone is one base apart.

Library construction relied on the immunoSEQ multiplex PCR assay. In TCRdb, the immuneACCESS table is reduced to in-frame sequences with V and J assigned. These tables do not hold every clone; where another copy was compared, an unresolved V gene accounts for under half, and the others remain unexplained. Present in this sample are roughly 90,000 clones, approximately 92% of which were seen just once. The ten top clones hold over 3.5% of the sample. From the cysteine through the phenylalanine, the CDR3 covers 15 amino acids. Only CDR3 DNA remains: 45 bases, in frame from the first base. CDR1 and CDR2 (SNHLY, FYNNEI) derive from the germline V gene. After removal of 3 bases from V and 5 bases from J, the junction retains 6 bases not matched to a gene.

The receptor's source is a female donor with multiple sclerosis, enrolled in a pregnancy study. The sequencing here drew on peripheral blood, taken in the first trimester of pregnancy. The chain is assembled from TRBV2 and TRBJ1-4; 7 junctional bases match TRBD1. The CDR3: CASSEGDSVNEKLFF. DNA sequence: TGTGCCAGCAGTGAGGGGGACAGCGTCAATGAAAAACTGTTTTTT.